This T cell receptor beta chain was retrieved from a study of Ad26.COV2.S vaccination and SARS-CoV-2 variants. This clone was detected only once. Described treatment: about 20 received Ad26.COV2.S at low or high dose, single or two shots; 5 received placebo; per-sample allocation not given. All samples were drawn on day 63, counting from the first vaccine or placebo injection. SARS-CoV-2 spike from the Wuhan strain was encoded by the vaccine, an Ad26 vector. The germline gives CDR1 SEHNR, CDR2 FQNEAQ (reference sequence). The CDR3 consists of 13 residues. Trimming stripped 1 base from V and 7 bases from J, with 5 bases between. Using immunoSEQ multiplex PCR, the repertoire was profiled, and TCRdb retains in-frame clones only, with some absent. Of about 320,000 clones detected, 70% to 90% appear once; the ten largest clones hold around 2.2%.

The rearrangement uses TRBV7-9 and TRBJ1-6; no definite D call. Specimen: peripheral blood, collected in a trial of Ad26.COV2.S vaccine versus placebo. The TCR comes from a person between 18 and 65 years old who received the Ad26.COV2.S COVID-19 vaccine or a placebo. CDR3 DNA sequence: TGTGCCAGCAGCTTAGGGGCAAATTCACCCCTCCACTTT. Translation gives CASSLGANSPLHF.